This T cell receptor (beta chain) comes out of a study of T cell responses to AZD1222 COVID-19 vaccine. TCRdb's copy holds only in-frame clones and misses some; the assay was immunoSEQ multiplex PCR. The profile shows about 120,000 clones, approximately 94% of them singletons. The junction had 5 bases not matched to a gene; V was cut back by 7 bases and J by 4 bases. The CDR3 covers 14 residues. Per germline, CDR1 SGDLS and CDR2 YYNGEE. The sequences come from peripheral blood, collected 28 days after the second AZD1222 dose. The rearrangement joins TRBV9 to TRBJ2-1; 10 bases match TRBD2. This receptor was taken from an adult who received the AZD1222 COVID-19 vaccine. CDR3 in amino acids: CASGAGGLYNEQFF. The CDR3 DNA reads as TGTGCCAGCGGAGCGGGAGGGCTTTACAATGAGCAGTTCTTC. The whole variable domain, filled in from reference TRBV9 and TRBJ2-1, reads DSGVTQTPKHLITATGQRVTLRCSPRSGDLSVYWYQQSLDQGLQFLIQYYNGEERAKGNILERFSAQQFPDLHSELNLSSLELGDSALYFCASGAGGLYNEQFFGPGTRLTVL.